The next 7 T cell receptor beta chains were all read from a single sample in a study of a mutant IDH1 vaccine in newly diagnosed glioma. Here immunoSEQ multiplex PCR was the method, and the copy in TCRdb shows in-frame clones only, minus some. Of approximately 88,000 clones in the sample, around 80% were seen once. Time point: baseline, week 1 (first vaccination visit). Sample treatment: pre-vaccination baseline after standard-of-care therapy. The sample here was PBMCs, taken from a glioma patient treated with radiotherapy, temozolomide or both. Source of these receptors: a man in his forties with glioma.

V is TRBV4-3 and J is TRBJ1-2; tentatively, D is TRBD1 (6 bases). This CDR3 has 14 amino acids. The germline V and J ends were trimmed by 5 bases and 4 bases, with 14 bases remaining between them. The V gene's germline CDR1 is LGHNA and CDR2 YSLEER. The CDR3 DNA sequence: TGCGCCAGCAGCTACCTTGGACAGTCCTATGGCTACACCTTC. It yields the protein CASSYLGQSYGYTF.

The chain combines TRBV28 with TRBJ1-1; 7 bases line up with TRBD1. This CDR3 is 15 amino acids long. In germline, CDR1 is MDHEN, CDR2 SYDVKM. V was clipped by 5 bases and J by 3 bases; unmatched bases: 9. The CDR3 DNA reads TGTGCCAGCAGTCCCGAGACAGGGCGAGACACTGAAGCTTTCTTT. This translates into CASSPETGRDTEAFF.

J is TRBJ2-6 and V is TRBV19, with a tentative D call TRBD2 (6 bases). This CDR3 region has 17 residues. V lost 1 base and J lost 4, with 14 bases in between. From germline, CDR1 is LNHDA and CDR2 SQIVND (reference sequence). The CDR3: CASSIGFGGTGANVLTF. The CDR3 nucleotides read TGTGCCAGTAGTATAGGGTTCGGCGGGACCGGGGCCAACGTCCTGACTTTC.

The CDR3 DNA reads TGTGCCAGCCGCCGGAGACACCTCACAGATACGCAGTATTTT. Translating gives CASRRRHLTDTQYF. The chain couples TRBV7-9 to TRBJ2-3; no reliable D call. Germline V gives CDR1 SEHNR, CDR2 FQNEAQ (reference sequence). V lost 8 bases and J lost 2, with 14 bases in between. The CDR3 is 14 amino acids.

This clone was observed a single time. The chain recombines TRBV6-4 with TRBJ2-2, with 12 nucleotides matching TRBD2. The CDR3 has 17 residues. Germline loops: CDR1 MRHNA, CDR2 SNTAGT. The V segment lost 2 bases and the J segment 6 bases; nucleotides outside the gene matches: 7. CDR3 sequence: CASSDLPSSGGAGELFF. CDR3 coding DNA: TGTGCCAGCAGTGACCTACCGTCTAGCGGGGGGGCCGGGGAGCTGTTTTTT.

V gene TRBV6-5 combines with J gene TRBJ1-1; 10 bases match TRBD1. This CDR3 spans 14 amino acids. With V trimmed by 6 bases and J by 5 bases, 6 bases remained unmatched. From germline, CDR1 is MNHEY and CDR2 SVGAGI. The CDR3 DNA reads TGTGCCAGCAGCCGCCCGGGACAGGGGACTGAAGCTTTCTTT. Translating gives CASSRPGQGTEAFF.

V is TRBV5-1 and J is TRBJ2-7; no clear D. There are 16 residues in the CDR3. V was shortened by 0 bases and J by 1 base, with 14 bases between the two germline ends. The germline CDR1 and CDR2 sequences are SGHRS and YFSETQ. The CDR3 coding sequence is TGCGCCAGCAGCTTGGGGTTTGGAGACACATCCTACGAGCAGTACTTC. Translating gives CASSLGFGDTSYEQYF.